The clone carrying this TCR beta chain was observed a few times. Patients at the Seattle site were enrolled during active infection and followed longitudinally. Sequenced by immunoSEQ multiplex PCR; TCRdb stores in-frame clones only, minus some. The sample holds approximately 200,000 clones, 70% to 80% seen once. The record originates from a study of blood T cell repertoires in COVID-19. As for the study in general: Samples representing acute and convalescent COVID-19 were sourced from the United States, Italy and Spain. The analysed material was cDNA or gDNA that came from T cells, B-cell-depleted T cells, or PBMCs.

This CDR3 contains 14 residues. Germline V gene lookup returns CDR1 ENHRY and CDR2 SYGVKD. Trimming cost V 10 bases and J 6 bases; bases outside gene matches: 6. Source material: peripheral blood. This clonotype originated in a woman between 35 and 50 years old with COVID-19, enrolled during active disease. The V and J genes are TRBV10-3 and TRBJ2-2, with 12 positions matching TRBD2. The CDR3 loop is CATWTSGTAGELFF. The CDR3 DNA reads TGTGCCACCTGGACTAGCGGGACGGCCGGGGAGCTGTTTTTT.